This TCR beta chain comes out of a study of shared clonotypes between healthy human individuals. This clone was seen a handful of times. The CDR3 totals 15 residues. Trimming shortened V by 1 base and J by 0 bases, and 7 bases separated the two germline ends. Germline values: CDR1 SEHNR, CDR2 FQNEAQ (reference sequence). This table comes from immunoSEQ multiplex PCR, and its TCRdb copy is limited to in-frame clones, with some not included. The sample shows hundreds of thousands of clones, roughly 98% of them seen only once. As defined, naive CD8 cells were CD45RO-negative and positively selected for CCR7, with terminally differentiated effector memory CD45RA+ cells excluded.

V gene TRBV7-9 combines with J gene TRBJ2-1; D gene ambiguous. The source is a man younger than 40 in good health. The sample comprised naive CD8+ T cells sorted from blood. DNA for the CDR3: TGTGCCAGCAGCTTAGTGGGCCCCTCCTACAATGAGCAGTTCTTC. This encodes CASSLVGPSYNEQFF.